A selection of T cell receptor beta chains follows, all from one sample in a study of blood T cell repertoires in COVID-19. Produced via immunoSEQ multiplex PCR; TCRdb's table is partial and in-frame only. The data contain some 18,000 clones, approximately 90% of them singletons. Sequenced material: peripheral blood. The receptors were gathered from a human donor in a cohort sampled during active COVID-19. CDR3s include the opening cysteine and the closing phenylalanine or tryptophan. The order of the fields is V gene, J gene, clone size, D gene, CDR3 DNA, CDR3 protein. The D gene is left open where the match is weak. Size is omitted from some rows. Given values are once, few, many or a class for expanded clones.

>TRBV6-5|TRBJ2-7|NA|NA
TGTGCCAGCAGTTCCTCCGCGGGACCCTACGAGCAGTACTTC
CASSSSAGPYEQYF
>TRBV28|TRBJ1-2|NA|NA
TGTGCCAGCAGTTCCTCCGGAGGGGTGAGTGGCTACACCTTC
CASSSSGGVSGYTF
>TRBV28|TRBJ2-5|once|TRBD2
TGTGCCAGCAGTCCCTCCGGGACTAGCGGGAGAGAGACCCAGTACTTC
CASSPSGTSGRETQYF
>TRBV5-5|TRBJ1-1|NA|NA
TGTGCCAGCAGCCGACAGTTGAACACTGAAGCTTTCTTT
CASSRQLNTEAFF
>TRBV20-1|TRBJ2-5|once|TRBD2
TGCAGTGCTAGTTTAGCGGGGGTGGGGACCCAGTACTTC
CSASLAGVGTQYF
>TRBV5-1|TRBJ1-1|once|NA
TGCGCCAGCAGACCCGGGACTAGGGGTACTGAAGCTTTCTTT
CASRPGTRGTEAFF
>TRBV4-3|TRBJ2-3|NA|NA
TGCGCCAGCAGCCAAGATTGGGTCGGGACAAGGGGAGATACGCAGTATTTT
CASSQDWVGTRGDTQYF
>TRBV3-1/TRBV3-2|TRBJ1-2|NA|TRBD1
TGTGCCAGCAGCCCTAGGGACAGAACCGGCTATGGCTACACCTTC
CASSPRDRTGYGYTF
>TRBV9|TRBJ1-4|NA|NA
TGTGCCAGCAGCGTAGAGGGGCCAGGTTCTGGAGAAAAACTGTTTTTT
CASSVEGPGSGEKLFF
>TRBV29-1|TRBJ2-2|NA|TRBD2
TGCAGCGTCGTGCCCGGGACTAGCTGGGGGCTCGCCGGGGAGCTGTTTTTT
CSVVPGTSWGLAGELFF
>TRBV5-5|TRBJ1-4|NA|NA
TGTGCCAGCGGGGGGTTAACGGGAGAAAAACTGTTTTTT
CASGGLTGEKLFF
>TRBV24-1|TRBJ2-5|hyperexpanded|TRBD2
TGTGCCACCAGTGATGCGGGGAGGGGCGACCGGGAGACCCAGTACTTC
CATSDAGRGDRETQYF
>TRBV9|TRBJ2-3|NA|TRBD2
TGTGCCAGCAGCGTAAAGGCGGGAGGAGCGCCAGATACGCAGTATTTT
CASSVKAGGAPDTQYF
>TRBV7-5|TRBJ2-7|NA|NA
TGTGCCAGAAGCCGACGGGACAGGGCCTACGAGCAGTACTTC
CARSRRDRAYEQYF
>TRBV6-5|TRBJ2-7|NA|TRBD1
TGTGCCAGCGGAAGGGGGCGCGACTACTACGAGCAGTACTTC
CASGRGRDYYEQYF
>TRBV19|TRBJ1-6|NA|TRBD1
TGTGCCAGTAGTAACGGACAGGGGACCTCACCCCTCCACTTT
CASSNGQGTSPLHF
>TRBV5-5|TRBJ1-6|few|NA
TGTGCCAGCAGCGCGACACCTAATTCACCCCTCCACTTT
CASSATPNSPLHF
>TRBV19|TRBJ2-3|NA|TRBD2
TGTGCCAGTACCATCGGGGGGAGCACAGATACGCAGTATTTT
CASTIGGSTDTQYF
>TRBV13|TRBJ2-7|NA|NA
TGTGCCAGCAGCGGCAGCGGAGGGGCCTCCTACGAGCAGTACTTC
CASSGSGGASYEQYF
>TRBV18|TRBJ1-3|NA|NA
TGTGCCAGCTCACAAGACAGTTCTGGAAACACCATATATTTT
CASSQDSSGNTIYF
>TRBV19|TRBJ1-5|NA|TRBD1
TGTGCCAGTAGTAAGGGCCCGGGACAGGCAATCAATCAGCCCCAGCATTTT
CASSKGPGQAINQPQHF
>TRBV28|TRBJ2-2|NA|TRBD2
TGTGCCAGCAGTCGGACTAGCGGGCAGACCGGGGAGCTGTTTTTT
CASSRTSGQTGELFF
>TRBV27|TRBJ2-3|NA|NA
TGTGCCAGCAGGGTCAGGGGTATGGGGACAGATACGCAGTATTTT
CASRVRGMGTDTQYF
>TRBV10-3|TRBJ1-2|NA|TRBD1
TGTGCCATCAGTGGGTTTTCGGACAGGATCTTTGGCTACACCTTC
CAISGFSDRIFGYTF
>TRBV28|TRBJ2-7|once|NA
TGTGCCAGCAGTCCGCCGGGACAACGATCCTACGAGCAGTACTTC
CASSPPGQRSYEQYF
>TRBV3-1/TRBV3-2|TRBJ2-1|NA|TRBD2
TGTGCCAGCAGCCCCCCCGGGGGGAATGAGCAGTTCTTC
CASSPPGGNEQFF
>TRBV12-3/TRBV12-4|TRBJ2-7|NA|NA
TGTGCCAGCAGTTTTCGCAGGGCCTACGAGCAGTACTTC
CASSFRRAYEQYF
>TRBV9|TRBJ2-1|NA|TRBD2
TGTGCCAGCAGCGTATTCGGGAGGGCCCTGAATGAGCAGTTCTTC
CASSVFGRALNEQFF
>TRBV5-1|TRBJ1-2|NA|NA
TGCGCCAGCAGCCCCCTCAGGGACACCTATGGCTACACCTTC
CASSPLRDTYGYTF
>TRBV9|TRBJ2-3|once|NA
TGTGCCAGCAGCGTAGATGCGCCGAGCACAGATACGCAGTATTTT
CASSVDAPSTDTQYF
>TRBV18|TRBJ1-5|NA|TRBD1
TGTGCCAGCTCACTGAAGGGGGCCGCGGGCAATCAGCCCCAGCATTTT
CASSLKGAAGNQPQHF
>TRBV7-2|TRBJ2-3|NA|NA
TGTGCCAGCAGGCCCGGGGGCACAGATACGCAGTATTTT
CASRPGGTDTQYF
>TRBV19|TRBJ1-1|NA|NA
TGTGCCAGTAGTTTTTTGGTCAGTGAAGCTTTCTTT
CASSFLVSEAFF
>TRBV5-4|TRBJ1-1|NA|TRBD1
TGTGCCAGCAGCTTGGTTGGGGACAGGGGTTTAGCTGAAGCTTTCTTT
CASSLVGDRGLAEAFF
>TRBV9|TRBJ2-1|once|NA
TGTGCCAGCAGCGTAGGGGGGCAAGGGCAGTTCTTC
CASSVGGQGQFF
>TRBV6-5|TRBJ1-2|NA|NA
TGTGCCAGCAGTCAACCCGGGGGGGGCGGCTACACCTTC
CASSQPGGGGYTF
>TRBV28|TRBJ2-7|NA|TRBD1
TGTGCCAGCAGTCTCCCGGGGACAGGGGGTCTCCACGAGCAGTACTTC
CASSLPGTGGLHEQYF
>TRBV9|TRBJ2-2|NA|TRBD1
TGTGCCAGCAGCCAAAAGAGAGGGACAGTGCACACCGGGGAGCTGTTTTTT
CASSQKRGTVHTGELFF
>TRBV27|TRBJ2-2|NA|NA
TGTGCCAGTTGGGGAGCCGGGGAGCTGTTTTTT
CASWGAGELFF
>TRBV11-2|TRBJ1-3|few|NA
TGTGCCAGCAGCTTAGCCCACCCCGGGGGGGAATACACCATATATTTT
CASSLAHPGGEYTIYF
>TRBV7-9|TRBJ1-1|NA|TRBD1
TGTGCCAGCAGCCCGGGACAGGGGAACACTGAAGCTTTCTTT
CASSPGQGNTEAFF
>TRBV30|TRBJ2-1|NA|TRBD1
TGTGCCTGGAGTGATCCAGGACAGGGAGTTAAGAAGGAGCAGTTCTTC
CAWSDPGQGVKKEQFF
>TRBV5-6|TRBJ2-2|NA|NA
TGTGCCAGCAGCGCGACAGGTACATTCAGAGCCGGGGAGCTGTTTTTT
CASSATGTFRAGELFF
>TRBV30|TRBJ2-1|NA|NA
TGTGCCTGGAGTGTACTGAGCTCCTACAATGAGCAGTTCTTC
CAWSVLSSYNEQFF
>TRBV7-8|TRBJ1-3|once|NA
TGTGCCAGCAGCCCCCCCGGGTCAAACACCATATATTTT
CASSPPGSNTIYF
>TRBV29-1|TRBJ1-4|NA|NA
TGCAGCGTTGAAGTGGGGGGGTTCGAAAAACTGTTTTTT
CSVEVGGFEKLFF
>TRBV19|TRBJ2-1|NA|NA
TGTGCCAGTAGTATCGGGGGCGGGGGTTACAATGAGCAGTTCTTC
CASSIGGGGYNEQFF
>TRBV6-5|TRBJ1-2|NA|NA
TGTGCCAGCGCCCCACAGGGTACCTATGGCTACACCTTC
CASAPQGTYGYTF
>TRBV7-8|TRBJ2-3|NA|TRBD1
TGTGCCAGCAGCACCCGACAGGGGATCTGGGCAGATACGCAGTATTTT
CASSTRQGIWADTQYF
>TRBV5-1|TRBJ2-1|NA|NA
TGCGCCAGCAGCTCCCGGGAAACTGATGAGCAGTTCTTC
CASSSRETDEQFF
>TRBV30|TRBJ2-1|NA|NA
TGTGCCTGGAGTGTAACCGGGACTTCGGAGCAGTTCTTC
CAWSVTGTSEQFF